This T cell receptor (beta chain) was recovered during a study of blood T cell repertoires in COVID-19. On the study more broadly: Sample material is recorded as cDNA or gDNA derived from T cells, B-cell-depleted T cells, or PBMCs.

In the authors' workflow: For nucleated cells, counts were estimated from reference gene primer amplification. TCRdb's table, derived via immunoSEQ multiplex PCR, lists solely in-frame clones and lacks some. The V and J calls and clone size were taken over from that table, and D and trimming were inferred from the DNA. This sample carries roughly 150,000 clones, 85% to 90% of them seen once, and the ten largest clones take 2.5% to 3%. Germline trimming cut 4 bases from V and 5 bases from J; bases unmatched to any gene: 4. CDR1 SQVTM and CDR2 ANQGSEA come from the germline V gene. The CDR3 covers 13 residues.

The sequence came from a woman aged 80 or over with COVID-19, enrolled during active disease. The chain links TRBV29-1 to TRBJ1-4; TRBD1 matches 7 bases. The specimen was peripheral blood. The CDR3 nucleotides are TGCAGCGTTGCCCGGGACAGAAATGAAAAACTGTTTTTT. Translated: CSVARDRNEKLFF.